Below, 3 T cell receptor beta chains from the same sample are listed, as sequenced in a study of blood T cell repertoires in COVID-19. Sequenced by immunoSEQ multiplex PCR; TCRdb stores in-frame clones only, minus some. The table shows some 140,000 clones, with 79% occurring only once. The sequencing input was peripheral blood. These receptors all come from a man aged 55 to 70 with acute or convalescent COVID-19.

This clone came up once. The chain combines TRBV7-2 with TRBJ1-6, with 8 positions matching TRBD1. Germline CDR1 SGHTA, CDR2 FQGNSA. This CDR3 has 15 amino acids. With 6 bases clipped from V and 10 bases from J, the junction kept 11 bases outside the gene matches. The CDR3 nucleotides are TGTGCCAGCAGATTGTCAGGGGGCGCGAGCTCACCCCTCCACTTT. Translating gives CASRLSGGASSPLHF.

CDR3 nucleotides: TGTGCCAGCACCCTTCCGGTTAGCGGGAGGTCCGAGCAGTACTTC. This translates into CASTLPVSGRSEQYF. The rearrangement links TRBV28 to TRBJ2-7; 10 nucleotides match TRBD2. This CDR3 is built from 15 residues. Looked up from germline, CDR1 is MDHEN and CDR2 is SYDVKM. Trimming cost V 7 bases and J 6 bases; bases outside gene matches: 12.

V gene TRBV18 combines with J gene TRBJ1-1; D uncertain. Trimming took off 0 bases at V and 1 base at J, with 9 bases between the two ends. The germline CDR1 and CDR2 sequences are KGHSH and LQKENI. This CDR3 spans 15 amino acids. CDR3 in amino acids: CASSPPYSPNTEAFF. CDR3 bases: TGTGCCAGCTCACCACCGTACAGCCCGAACACTGAAGCTTTCTTT.